Many counts were recorded for the clone carrying this TCR beta chain. The data stem from a study of response to subunit inactivated influenza vaccine. The CDR3 length is 15 residues. From germline, CDR1 is SGHRS and CDR2 YFSETQ. V lost 4 bases and J lost 9; bases outside the gene matches: 9. TCRdb used MiXCR to reprocess the RT-PCR reads, holding one entry per CDR3 protein. Of hundreds of thousands of distinct CDR3 sequences in the sample, 12% to 15% were seen once. The V gene is TRBV5-1, the J gene TRBJ1-6, with 8 bases fitting TRBD1. This clonotype originated in a man in his fifties who received an inactivated influenza vaccine. The specimen comprised PBMCs from blood, sampled approximately 15 days before vaccination. CDR3 nucleotides: TGCGCCAGCAGCCCCGAAGGACAGGGCGGTTCACCCCTCCACTTT. It encodes CASSPEGQGGSPLHF.